This TCR beta chain was documented in a study of shared clonotypes between healthy human individuals. The protocol was immunoSEQ multiplex PCR, while the TCRdb copy is restricted to in-frame clones and leaves out a portion. The sample records hundreds of thousands of clones, roughly 70% being singletons. V was pared by 6 bases and J by 2 bases, with 18 bases between. Germline lookup yields CDR1 SGHRS and CDR2 YFSETQ. This CDR3 comprises 15 residues. This chain connects TRBV5-1 to TRBJ2-7; D might be TRBD1 (6 bases). The sample was memory CD4+ T cells sorted from blood. Described subset: CD45RA-negative fraction. This sequence was found in a woman aged 30 to 39 in good health. In nucleotides, the CDR3 is TGCGCCAGCACCCAGGGACAACACTTACCCTACGAGCAGTACTTC. It specifies CASTQGQHLPYEQYF.